What follows are 27 T cell receptor beta chains derived from one specimen sequenced in a study of blood T cell repertoires in COVID-19. The repertoire was sequenced with immunoSEQ multiplex PCR; TCRdb's copy has only in-frame clones and lacks some. The sample shows 200,000 to 250,000 clones, about four fifths of them seen only once. Material: PBMCs or T cells enriched from blood (not recorded which). The receptors stem from a woman aged 40 to 49 with acute COVID-19.

This chain uses TRBV28 with TRBJ2-2; 9 positions agree with TRBD1. This CDR3 is 16 amino acids long. V lost 4 bases and J lost 5; bases outside the gene matches: 8. Germline V CDR1 and CDR2: MDHEN, SYDVKM. The CDR3 reads CASSSLGQGRTGELFF. CDR3 nucleotides: TGTGCCAGCAGTTCCCTGGGACAGGGAAGAACCGGGGAGCTGTTTTTT.

This chain connects TRBV7-9 to TRBJ2-3, with 15 nucleotides matching TRBD2. CDR1 is SEHNR and CDR2 is FQNEAQ in the germline V gene (reference sequence). The junction had 4 bases not matched to a gene; V was cut back by 4 bases and J by 5 bases. This CDR3 region has 16 residues. In nucleotides, the CDR3 is TGTGCCAGCAGCTCGGGACTAGCGGGAGGCGGAGATACGCAGTATTTT. It codes for CASSSGLAGGGDTQYF.

The chain is built from TRBV27 and TRBJ2-1; 8 nucleotides align to TRBD2. This CDR3 has 15 amino acids. CDR1 is MNHEY and CDR2 is SMNVEV in the germline V gene (reference sequence). The V and J ends lost 6 bases and 5 bases, in that order; junction bases with no gene match: 9. The CDR3 spells CASSRVAGRNNEQFF. CDR3 in DNA: TGTGCCAGCAGCCGAGTAGCGGGACGCAACAATGAGCAGTTCTTC.

This chain uses TRBV7-9 with TRBJ2-1, with 10 bases that match TRBD2. In germline, CDR1 is SEHNR, CDR2 FQNEAQ (reference sequence). This CDR3 is built from 15 residues. The junction had 5 bases not matched to a gene; V was cut back by 2 bases and J by 7 bases. The chain's CDR3 is CASSLSGGGPNEQFF. DNA for the CDR3: TGTGCCAGCAGCTTAAGCGGGGGGGGCCCGAATGAGCAGTTCTTC.

The chain has TRBV5-1 and TRBJ1-2; TRBD1 matches 10 bases. The CDR3 extends over 15 amino acids. Germline V gene lookup returns CDR1 SGHRS and CDR2 YFSETQ. After removal of 4 bases from V and 5 bases from J, the junction contained 8 bases not matched to a gene. CDR3 in amino acids: CASSVGQGRNYGYTF. Here the CDR3 DNA reads TGCGCCAGCAGCGTGGGACAGGGGAGGAATTATGGCTACACCTTC.

The V and J genes are TRBV4-1 and TRBJ2-7; D uncertain. The CDR3 spans 14 residues. Looked up from germline, CDR1 is MGHRA and CDR2 is YSYEKL. V lost 0 bases, J lost 3 bases, and 9 bases lay in between. The CDR3 coding sequence is TGCGCCAGCAGCCAAGATCATGCGGTCTACGAGCAGTACTTC. Protein sequence: CASSQDHAVYEQYF.

The rearrangement links TRBV9 to TRBJ1-1; 7 nucleotides align to TRBD1. CDR3 length equals 14 residues. Germline CDR1 reads SGDLS; CDR2 reads YYNGEE. Unmatched junction bases numbered 4, after V lost 2 bases and J lost 3 bases. CDR3 DNA sequence: TGTGCCAGCAGCGTGCCCCAGGGGGACACTGAAGCTTTCTTT. It translates to CASSVPQGDTEAFF.

The chain employs TRBV5-6 and TRBJ2-1; TRBD1 aligns across 7 bases. This CDR3 contains 13 residues. CDR1 SGHDT and CDR2 YYEEEE come from the germline V gene. The V and J ends lost 0 bases and 7 bases, in that order; junction bases with no gene match: 1. CDR3 in amino acids: CASSLVGQNEQFF. The CDR3 DNA follows: TGTGCCAGCAGCTTGGTGGGACAGAATGAGCAGTTCTTC. Full variable domain (rest looked up from reference TRBV5-6 and TRBJ2-1): DAGVTQSPTHLIKTRGQQVTLRCSPKSGHDTVSWYQQALGQGPQFIFQYYEEEERQRGNFPDRFSGHQFPNYSSELNVNALLLGDSALYLCASSLVGQNEQFFGPGTRLTVL.

The CDR3 nucleotides are TGCAGTGCTAGTGGGGTAGCGGGGGAAAGCGGGGAGCTGTTTTTT. This codes for CSASGVAGESGELFF. This chain links TRBV20-1 with TRBJ2-2; TRBD2 matches at 9 bases. The V gene end was trimmed by 3 bases and the J gene end by 7 bases; junction bases not matched to a gene: 9. CDR3 length equals 15 residues. CDR1 and CDR2 from the germline V gene are DFQATT and SNEGSKA (reference sequence).

V usage is TRBV3-1 (or the pseudogene TRBV3-2) and J usage is TRBJ2-7; 8 nucleotides agree with TRBD2. This CDR3 is 15 amino acids long. The J segment lost 4 bases and the V segment lost 4 bases, leaving 9 bases of the junction unmatched. Per germline, CDR1 LGHDT and CDR2 YNNKEL (reference sequence). In DNA form, the CDR3 reads TGTGCCAGCAGCCGGCGGGGAGGCGGGAGGTACGAGCAGTACTTC. Residues: CASSRRGGGRYEQYF.

This sequence joins TRBV24-1 and TRBJ1-2; D not resolved. This CDR3 comprises 15 residues. Trimming pared 2 bases from V and 8 bases from J, leaving 17 bases between. Germline V lookup: CDR1 KGHDR, CDR2 SFDVKD. DNA for the CDR3: TGTGCCACCAGTGATTCCGACGCATCTCCAGGAGGCTACACCTTC. Residues: CATSDSDASPGGYTF.

V usage is TRBV4-2 and J usage is TRBJ1-6; TRBD1 is a possible D gene (5 bases). This CDR3 has 14 residues. Trimming shortened V by 0 bases and J by 10 bases, and 10 bases separated the two germline ends. CDR1 is LGHNA, CDR2 YNFKEQ, per germline. The CDR3 loop reads CASSQDHRKSPLHF. The DNA of the CDR3 is TGTGCCAGCAGCCAAGATCACAGGAAATCACCCCTCCACTTT.

The genes are TRBV11-2 and TRBJ2-1; a weak D match, TRBD1 (5 bases). Germline CDR1 and CDR2: SGHAT and FQNNGV. Trimming removed 0 bases at V and 2 bases at J, with 11 bases between. The CDR3 extends over 16 amino acids. The CDR3 DNA is TGTGCCAGCAGCTTAGATGCCAGGGTAACCTACAATGAGCAGTTCTTC. Protein: CASSLDARVTYNEQFF. The whole variable domain, filled in from reference TRBV11-2 and TRBJ2-1, reads EAGVAQSPRYKIIEKRQSVAFWCNPISGHATLYWYQQILGQGPKLLIQFQNNGVVDDSQLPKDRFSAERLKGVDSTLKIQPAKLEDSAVYLCASSLDARVTYNEQFFGPGTRLTVL.

The rearrangement joins TRBV5-1 to TRBJ2-5; 9 bases map to TRBD2. Germline V gene data show CDR1 as SGHRS and CDR2 as YFSETQ. CDR3 length: 16 amino acids. With 0 bases clipped from V and 5 bases from J, the junction kept 8 bases outside the gene matches. The CDR3, as DNA: TGCGCCAGCAGCTTGGTGGTCTTGGCGGGAGGGGAGACCCAGTACTTC. It specifies CASSLVVLAGGETQYF.

The V gene is TRBV19, the J gene TRBJ2-5, with a possible D match to TRBD1 (5 bases). Germline V CDR1 and CDR2: LNHDA, SQIVND (reference sequence). The CDR3 sequence is 12 residues long. The V end was cut by 9 bases, the J end by 7 bases, with 15 bases between. The CDR3 bases are TGTGCCAGAGGGGAATCGCCCGGGACCCAGTACTTC. Protein product: CARGESPGTQYF.

This clone was detected a few times. In DNA, the CDR3 is TGTGCCAGCAGCCAAGATCTACTTTCCCACGAGCAGTACTTC. Its translation is CASSQDLLSHEQYF. The gene calls are TRBV14 and TRBJ2-7; unclear D gene. Germline V gene data show CDR1 as SGHDN and CDR2 as FVKESK. This CDR3 has 14 residues. Trimming left V 0 bases short and J 5 bases short, with 11 bases between.

The genes are TRBV4-1 and TRBJ2-7; TRBD2 might be the D (6 bases). Germline-derived CDR1 and CDR2 are MGHRA and YSYEKL. Trimming shortened V by 4 bases and J by 5 bases, and 9 bases separated the two germline ends. The CDR3 has 12 residues. The CDR3 DNA is TGCGCCAGCAGCCCTGGAGGGGACGAGCAGTACTTC. This translates into CASSPGGDEQYF.

The V call is TRBV5-1, the J call TRBJ1-6, with TRBD1 matching 7 bases. J was trimmed by 7 bases and V by 0 bases; bases with no gene match: 4. Germline assignment: CDR1 SGHRS and CDR2 YFSETQ. The CDR3 loop spans 15 amino acids. Written as DNA, the CDR3 is TGCGCCAGCAGCTTGGCCGGGACAGACAATTCACCCCTCCACTTT. Amino acid sequence: CASSLAGTDNSPLHF.

The genes are TRBV7-2 and TRBJ2-7; the match to TRBD1 covers 9 bases. CDR3 length: 15 amino acids. V shed 1 base, J shed 6 bases, and the junction held 7 bases outside the gene matches. Germline CDR1 reads SGHTA; CDR2 reads FQGNSA. Here the CDR3 reads CASSLGADRGGEQYF. The CDR3 DNA reads TGTGCCAGCAGCTTAGGTGCGGACAGGGGCGGCGAGCAGTACTTC.

V usage is TRBV7-9 and J usage is TRBJ2-5, with D possibly matching TRBD2 (5 bases). Per germline, CDR1 SEHNR and CDR2 FQNEAQ (reference sequence). The CDR3 totals 14 residues. Trimming pared 3 bases from V and 2 bases from J, leaving 10 bases between. The CDR3 DNA reads as TGTGCCAGCAGCTTTTCGGGAAATCAAGAGACCCAGTACTTC. Its protein product is CASSFSGNQETQYF. The whole variable domain, remainder taken from reference TRBV7-9 and TRBJ2-5, is DTGVSQNPRHKITKRGQNVTFRCDPISEHNRLYWYRQTLGQGPEFLTYFQNEAQLEKSRLLSDRFSAERPKGSFSTLEIQRTEQGDSAMYLCASSFSGNQETQYFGPGTRLLVL.

The J gene is TRBJ2-2, the V gene TRBV9, with TRBD2 matching over 11 bases. The V gene end was trimmed by 0 bases and the J gene end by 7 bases; junction bases not matched to a gene: 2. The V gene's germline CDR1 is SGDLS and CDR2 YYNGEE. The CDR3 is made up of 15 amino acids. The CDR3 nucleotides are TGTGCCAGCAGCGTAGAGCTAGCGGGGGGCGGGGAGCTGTTTTTT. This codes for CASSVELAGGGELFF. Complete variable domain (other parts from reference TRBV9 and TRBJ2-2): DSGVTQTPKHLITATGQRVTLRCSPRSGDLSVYWYQQSLDQGLQFLIQYYNGEERAKGNILERFSAQQFPDLHSELNLSSLELGDSALYFCASSVELAGGGELFFGEGSRLTVL.

The J gene is TRBJ2-1, the V gene TRBV6-5, with 11 bases that match TRBD2. The CDR3 totals 15 residues. Trimming removed 4 bases from V and 10 bases from J; junction bases left unmatched: 9. Per the germline V gene, CDR1 is MNHEY and CDR2 is SVGAGI. Written as DNA, the CDR3 is TGTGCCAGCAGTTCTACAACTAGCGGGAGACAAGAGCAGTTCTTC. It yields the protein CASSSTTSGRQEQFF.

The V and J genes are TRBV19 and TRBJ1-5; 8 nucleotides line up with TRBD1. The CDR3 is 14 amino acids. V was pared by 5 bases and J by 7 bases, with 7 bases of the junction left unmatched. Germline assignment: CDR1 LNHDA and CDR2 SQIVND (reference sequence). The CDR3 DNA follows: TGTGCCAGTAGTTGGACAGGGCAGCCCCAGCCCCAGCATTTT. Its protein is CASSWTGQPQPQHF.

The V call is TRBV10-3, the J call TRBJ2-1; the match to TRBD1 covers 8 bases. The CDR3 is 12 amino acids. Germline CDR1 ENHRY, CDR2 SYGVKD. Unmatched junction bases numbered 2, after V lost 3 bases and J lost 10 bases. In DNA form, the CDR3 reads TGTGCCATCAGTGACCAGGGGGCCGAGCAGTTCTTC. This translates into CAISDQGAEQFF.

The rearrangement links TRBV7-9 to TRBJ1-1, with no clear D. The CDR3 has 15 residues. Germline assignment: CDR1 SEHNR and CDR2 FQNEAQ (reference sequence). The V end lost 5 bases, the J end lost 1 base, and 14 bases lay between the germline ends. CDR3 region: CASSPPGGSNTEAFF. The DNA of the CDR3 is TGTGCCAGCAGCCCTCCCGGCGGCTCGAACACTGAAGCTTTCTTT. Drawing the rest from reference TRBV7-9 and TRBJ1-1, the complete variable domain is DTGVSQNPRHKITKRGQNVTFRCDPISEHNRLYWYRQTLGQGPEFLTYFQNEAQLEKSRLLSDRFSAERPKGSFSTLEIQRTEQGDSAMYLCASSPPGGSNTEAFFGQGTRLTVV.

In this sample, this clone turned up many times. The chain carries TRBV7-9 and TRBJ1-5; TRBD1 might be the D (6 bases). Trimming removed 3 bases from V and 5 bases from J, with 8 bases in between. CDR1 is SEHNR and CDR2 is FQNEAQ in the germline V gene (reference sequence). The CDR3 consists of 13 residues. In DNA, the CDR3 is TGTGCCAGCAGCTTGAACAGGGATCAGCCCCAGCATTTT. It is translated as CASSLNRDQPQHF.

This sequence joins TRBV10-3 and TRBJ1-2; 8 bases fit TRBD1. Losses at the gene ends were 5 bases for V and 5 bases for J; bases not matched to a gene: 7. CDR3 size: 14 residues. Germline V gene lookup returns CDR1 ENHRY and CDR2 SYGVKD. CDR3 nucleotides: TGTGCCATCAGTTTGGACAGGGCCGCTTATGGCTACACCTTC. This translates into CAISLDRAAYGYTF.